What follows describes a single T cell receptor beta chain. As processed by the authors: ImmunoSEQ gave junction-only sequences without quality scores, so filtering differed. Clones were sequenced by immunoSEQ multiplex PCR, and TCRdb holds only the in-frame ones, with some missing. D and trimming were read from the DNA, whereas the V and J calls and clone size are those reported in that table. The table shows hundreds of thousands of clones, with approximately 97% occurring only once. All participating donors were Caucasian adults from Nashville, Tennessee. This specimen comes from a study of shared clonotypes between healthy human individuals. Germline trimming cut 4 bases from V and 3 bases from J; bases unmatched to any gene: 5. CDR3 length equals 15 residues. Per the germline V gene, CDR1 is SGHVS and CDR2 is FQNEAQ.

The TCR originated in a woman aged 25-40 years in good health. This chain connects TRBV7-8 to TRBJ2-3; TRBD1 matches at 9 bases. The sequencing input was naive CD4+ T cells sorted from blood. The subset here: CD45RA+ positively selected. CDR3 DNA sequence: TGTGCCAGCAGCTCTCGGACAGGGGTTACAGATACGCAGTATTTT. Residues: CASSSRTGVTDTQYF.